These 28 T cell receptor beta chains came from one sample sequenced in a study of blood T cell repertoires in COVID-19. Sequenced by immunoSEQ multiplex PCR; TCRdb stores in-frame clones only, minus some. The sample lists under 350,000 clones, approximately 86% occurring once. The sample taken for sequencing was peripheral blood. These receptors all stem from a man aged 18 to 30 with active or convalescent COVID-19.

The DNA of the CDR3 is TGTGCCAGCTCTCAAGGACAGGCCAACGAGCAGTACTTC. As protein: CASSQGQANEQYF. The V and J genes are TRBV18 and TRBJ2-7; TRBD1 matches 7 bases. After removal of 6 bases from V and 5 bases from J, the junction contained 7 bases not matched to a gene. The CDR3 is 13 amino acids. Germline CDR1 reads KGHSH; CDR2 reads LQKENI.

This clone was seen only once. The chain uses TRBV3-1 (or the pseudogene TRBV3-2) and TRBJ2-3; the D gene is possibly TRBD2 (7 bases). The CDR3 runs to 14 residues. V was clipped by 3 bases and J by 6 bases, with 13 bases between them. Germline lookup yields CDR1 LGHDT and CDR2 YNNKEL (reference sequence). The CDR3 is CASSHGGPGDTQYF. The DNA of the CDR3 is TGTGCCAGCAGCCACGGGGGGCCTGGGGATACGCAGTATTTT.

There are a few counts of this clone. The rearrangement links TRBV2 to TRBJ1-5; tentatively, D is TRBD1 (5 bases). The CDR3 has 14 residues. Germline V gives CDR1 SNHLY, CDR2 FYNNEI. V was trimmed by 8 bases and J by 0 bases, leaving 11 bases between them. The CDR3 sequence is CASSTVNSNQPQHF. CDR3 in DNA: TGTGCCAGCTCGACAGTTAATAGCAATCAGCCCCAGCATTTT.

The count of this clone is one. V and J are TRBV5-1 and TRBJ2-2; D uncertain. V dropped 1 base and J dropped 7 bases, with 17 bases sitting between them. Germline loops: CDR1 SGHRS, CDR2 YFSETQ. CDR3 length: 16 amino acids. CDR3 sequence (DNA): TGCGCCAGCAGCTTGTTGGCATCCGCTTGGAGCGGGGAGCTGTTTTTT. Translation gives CASSLLASAWSGELFF.

This clone appeared once. This chain links TRBV7-2 with TRBJ2-1; perhaps TRBD1 as D (6 bases). This CDR3 is built from 15 residues. V dropped 5 bases and J dropped 6 bases, with 17 bases sitting between them. CDR1 is SGHTA, CDR2 FQGNSA, per germline. CDR3 DNA sequence: TGTGCCAGCAGCCGTAACAGGGAAGTTGGCAATGAGCAGTTCTTC. Its translation: CASSRNREVGNEQFF.

The J gene is TRBJ1-6, the V gene TRBV11-2, with D hard to call. The V gene's germline CDR1 is SGHAT and CDR2 FQNNGV. The V gene lost 6 bases and the J gene lost 12 bases, with 12 bases spanning the gap. The CDR3 totals 12 residues. DNA for the CDR3: TGTGCCAGCAGTTCACCCGCGGGACCCCTCCACTTT. It translates to CASSSPAGPLHF.

This clone was observed a single time. The rearrangement links TRBV3-1 (or the pseudogene TRBV3-2) to TRBJ1-3; 9 bases are a match to TRBD1. The CDR3 is 15 residues long. The germline V gene has CDR1 LGHDT and CDR2 YNNKEL (reference sequence). The V and J ends lost 6 bases and 2 bases, in that order; junction bases with no gene match: 5. The CDR3 DNA reads as TGTGCCAGCAGTTCCGGACAGGGGCCTGGAAACACCATATATTTT. Residues: CASSSGQGPGNTIYF.

V gene TRBV27 combines with J gene TRBJ2-7, with 7 bases that match TRBD1. The CDR3 runs 16 residues. Trimming at V came to 2 bases and at J to 6 bases, leaving 13 bases not matched to a gene. The germline V gene has CDR1 MNHEY and CDR2 SMNVEV (reference sequence). In DNA form, the CDR3 reads TGTGCCAGCAGTTTACTGGGGACAGCGGACGGCTCCGAGCAGTACTTC. It specifies CASSLLGTADGSEQYF.

V usage is TRBV27 and J usage is TRBJ1-1; 8 nucleotides line up with TRBD1. V shed 1 base, J shed 6 bases, and the junction held 7 bases outside the gene matches. The CDR3 loop spans 15 amino acids. CDR1 is MNHEY, CDR2 SMNVEV, per germline (reference sequence). CDR3 sequence (DNA): TGTGCCAGCAGTTTATACGGACAGGGTCAAGCTGAAGCTTTCTTT. Amino acid sequence: CASSLYGQGQAEAFF.

V is TRBV2 and J is TRBJ1-5; D unclear. V was shortened by 5 bases and J by 4 bases, with 15 bases between the two germline ends. Germline CDR1 SNHLY, CDR2 FYNNEI. The length of the CDR3 is 15 residues. The CDR3, as DNA: TGTGCCAGCAGTTTACTGAAGAGTAAAAATCAGCCCCAGCATTTT. It yields the protein CASSLLKSKNQPQHF.

The chain carries TRBV12-2 and TRBJ2-1; the table names TRBD1, a call not compared with the DNA. TRBV12-2 is reported as a pseudogene. This CDR3 is 14 amino acids long. This CDR3 reads CASRLGAVVLEQFF. The CDR3 nucleotides read TGTGCAAGTCGCTTAGGGGCTGTGGTACTTGAGCAGTTCTTC.

The genes are TRBV7-9 and TRBJ1-2, with D possibly TRBD1 on 5 matching bases. The ends were cut back, 4 bases at V and 7 bases at J, with 16 bases in the middle. This CDR3 is 14 amino acids long. Germline loops: CDR1 SEHNR, CDR2 FQNEAQ (reference sequence). The CDR3 DNA is TGTGCCAGCAGCTCCAGCGGGGCTCAAGGTGGCTACACCTTC. It translates to CASSSSGAQGGYTF.

For the CDR3, the DNA is TGTGCCAGCAACTTAGGGGTCGGTCTTGATCAGCCCCAGCATTTT. Its protein is CASNLGVGLDQPQHF. The genes are TRBV6-6 and TRBJ1-5; tentative D call: TRBD1 (5 bases). Trimming cost V 7 bases and J 5 bases, with 18 bases left between them. From germline, CDR1 is MNHNY and CDR2 SVGAGI (reference sequence). This CDR3 is built from 15 residues.

A remark on this clone: The junction and the germline gene differ at one end; a read error may be behind it. The chain recombines TRBV7-2 with TRBJ2-3; TRBD2 agrees at 8 bases. The CDR3 runs 16 residues. Germline values: CDR1 SGHTA, CDR2 FQGNSA. CDR3: CASSPRGAGGRSDRHF. In DNA, the CDR3 is TGTGCCAGCAGCCCCAGAGGGGCAGGCGGGAGGTCCGACAGACATTTT.

This rearrangement joins TRBV28 to TRBJ1-6; the D gene is possibly TRBD1 (6 bases). Germline CDR1 reads MDHEN; CDR2 reads SYDVKM. V lost 5 bases and J 8 bases, leaving 28 bases between the germline ends. The CDR3 totals 19 residues. The CDR3 DNA follows: TGTGCCAGCAGTGAAGACAGGTATTTGGCCGATGGGGGCGATTCACCCCTCCACTTT. Its translation is CASSEDRYLADGGDSPLHF.

The rearrangement links TRBV28 to TRBJ1-5; unclear D gene. Between the trimmed V and J ends, which lost 6 bases and 1 base, there was a span of 16 bases. Germline V gene data show CDR1 as MDHEN and CDR2 as SYDVKM. The length of the CDR3 is 16 residues. CDR3 in amino acids: CASSYAFVVSNQPQHF. CDR3 nucleotide sequence: TGTGCCAGCAGCTACGCCTTTGTAGTGAGCAATCAGCCCCAGCATTTT.

This chain joins TRBV10-3 and TRBJ2-5; no definite D call. The CDR3 sequence is 15 residues long. Germline V gene sequence: CDR1 ENHRY, CDR2 SYGVKD. V lost 5 bases and J 3 bases, leaving 16 bases between the germline ends. CDR3 sequence reads: CAISPNYQLEETQYF. In DNA, the CDR3 is TGTGCCATCAGTCCTAACTATCAGTTGGAAGAGACCCAGTACTTC.

There are a few counts of this clone. The chain is built from TRBV2 and TRBJ1-6; 8 nucleotides line up with TRBD1. Germline lookup yields CDR1 SNHLY and CDR2 FYNNEI. The CDR3 runs 15 residues. Trimming cost V 4 bases and J 7 bases; bases outside gene matches: 6. CDR3 protein: CASSAQGQGNSPLHF. The CDR3 DNA follows: TGTGCCAGCAGTGCCCAAGGACAGGGAAATTCACCCCTCCACTTT.

For this clone: Other nucleotide sequences from this sample produce the same CDR3. The V and J genes are TRBV5-4 and TRBJ2-7, with no clear D. The CDR3 extends over 11 amino acids. CDR1 SGHNT and CDR2 YYREEE come from the germline V gene (reference sequence). V dropped 4 bases and J dropped 4 bases, with 6 bases sitting between them. The CDR3 reads CASSAGYEQYF. CDR3 coding DNA: TGTGCCAGCAGCGCCGGTTACGAGCAGTACTTC. The full variable domain, with the rest looked up from reference TRBV5-4 and TRBJ2-7, is ETGVTQSPTHLIKTRGQQVTLRCSSQSGHNTVSWYQQALGQGPQFIFQYYREEENGRGNFPPRFSGLQFPNYSSELNVNALELDDSALYLCASSAGYEQYFGPGTRLTVT.

V usage is TRBV27 and J usage is TRBJ1-5, with 10 nucleotides matching TRBD1. The V and J ends lost 5 bases and 6 bases, in that order; junction bases with no gene match: 4. The CDR3 totals 14 residues. Germline V gene sequence: CDR1 MNHEY, CDR2 SMNVEV (reference sequence). The CDR3 DNA reads as TGTGCCAGCAGTCAGACAGGGGGCGGTCAGCCCCAGCATTTT. Its protein product is CASSQTGGGQPQHF.

The chain couples TRBV6-5 to TRBJ1-1; no clear D. V gave up 7 bases and J gave up 3 bases, with 12 bases separating them. CDR1 is MNHEY and CDR2 is SVGAGI in the germline V gene. This CDR3 has 13 residues. CDR3 coding DNA: TGTGCCAGCATCAAAGGGAGGGACACTGAAGCTTTCTTT. It yields the protein CASIKGRDTEAFF.

The V call is TRBV29-1, the J call TRBJ1-6; 9 positions match TRBD1. CDR3 size: 14 residues. In germline, CDR1 is SQVTM, CDR2 ANQGSEA. J was trimmed by 7 bases and V by 4 bases; bases with no gene match: 5. CDR3 protein: CSVATGGKNSPLHF. The CDR3 bases are TGCAGCGTTGCTACAGGGGGCAAAAATTCACCCCTCCACTTT.

The chain joins TRBV3-1 (or the pseudogene TRBV3-2) to TRBJ2-5; the D gene is possibly TRBD1 (5 bases). The CDR3 loop spans 15 amino acids. With 1 base removed from V and 5 bases from J, the gap between germline ends came to 14 bases. Germline V gene sequence: CDR1 LGHDT, CDR2 YNNKEL (reference sequence). The CDR3 protein is CASSQGPGLVETQYF. As DNA, the CDR3 is TGTGCCAGCAGCCAAGGTCCAGGGTTGGTGGAGACCCAGTACTTC.

The chain links TRBV7-3 to TRBJ1-2; a possible D gene is TRBD1 (5 bases). This CDR3 comprises 14 residues. Germline values: CDR1 SGHTA, CDR2 FQGTGA. Between the trimmed V and J ends, which lost 0 bases and 7 bases, there was a span of 12 bases. CDR3: CASSLTGGSFGYTF. The CDR3 bases are TGTGCCAGCAGCTTAACCGGGGGTAGTTTTGGCTACACCTTC.

The J gene is TRBJ2-2, the V gene TRBV11-2, with TRBD2 matching over 7 bases. The germline V gene has CDR1 SGHAT and CDR2 FQNNGV. This CDR3 region has 13 residues. The V gene end was trimmed by 10 bases and the J gene end by 1 base; junction bases not matched to a gene: 3. CDR3 DNA: TGTGCCACTGCGGGGGTGAACACCGGGGAGCTGTTTTTT. Protein product: CATAGVNTGELFF.

This chain joins TRBV5-6 and TRBJ2-3, with 13 bases identical to TRBD2. CDR1 and CDR2 (germline): SGHDT, YYEEEE. The J segment lost 1 base and the V segment lost 0 bases, leaving 8 bases of the junction unmatched. This CDR3 is built from 19 residues. The CDR3 spells CASSLGLAGGEVGTDTQYF. The CDR3 nucleotides are TGTGCCAGCAGCTTGGGACTAGCGGGAGGCGAGGTTGGCACAGATACGCAGTATTTT.

The genes are TRBV6-1 and TRBJ1-2; possibly TRBD1 for D (6 bases). CDR1 is MNHNS and CDR2 is SASEGT in the germline V gene. The CDR3 is 16 amino acids. V lost 1 base and J lost 5, with 17 bases in between. The DNA of the CDR3 is TGTGCCAGCAGTGAAGGAGGCAGGGGTCTAATTTATGGCTACACCTTC. Its translation: CASSEGGRGLIYGYTF.

The rearrangement joins TRBV9 to TRBJ1-1, with D hard to call. The germline V gene has CDR1 SGDLS and CDR2 YYNGEE. The ends were cut back, 3 bases at V and 5 bases at J, with 17 bases in the middle. This CDR3 region has 15 residues. CDR3 DNA sequence: TGTGCCAGCAGCGCGTCTAACAGAGTTGGGACTGAAGCTTTCTTT. Translating gives CASSASNRVGTEAFF.